The 23 T cell receptor beta chains below come from one sample, sequenced in a study of T cells in Graves' hyperthyroidism and ophthalmopathy. What was amplified from RNA transcripts were TCR beta CDR3 regions. Using the HTBI primer set, a first-round RT-PCR was run on the TCR CDR3. MiXCR, run by TCRdb on the multiplex PCR reads, gives a single entry per CDR3 protein. The sample holds roughly 380,000 distinct CDR3 sequences, less than 20% seen once. Specimen: blood. Receptors were obtained from a woman in her 40s with Graves' ophthalmopathy.

This clonotype was found many times. The gene calls are TRBV6-2 or TRBV6-3 and TRBJ2-2; 12 bases fit TRBD2. This CDR3 comprises 15 residues. Per germline, CDR1 MNHEY and CDR2 SVGEGT. The ends lost 8 bases at V and 6 bases at J; junction bases unmatched: 7. CDR3 region: CASGKTSGSPGELFF. The CDR3 region has the DNA TGTGCCAGCGGTAAGACTAGCGGGAGCCCCGGGGAGCTGTTTTTT.

With respect to this clonotype: A much larger clone lies a single base off, so this may be a read error. The rearrangement joins TRBV20-1 to TRBJ1-2; D is ambiguous. Trimming removed 6 bases from V and 3 bases from J, with 14 bases in between. CDR3 length equals 13 residues. CDR1 DFQATT and CDR2 SNEGSKA come from the germline V gene (reference sequence). CDR3 sequence: CSAGRVADYGYTF. The CDR3 DNA reads as TGCAGTGCCGGACGGGTTGCTGACTATGGCTACACCTTC.

This clonotype has a count of ten or more. The V gene is TRBV7-9, the J gene TRBJ2-7; TRBD2 aligns across 9 bases. The CDR3 covers 16 residues. Germline V CDR1 and CDR2: SEHNR, FQNEAQ (reference sequence). J lost 0 bases, V lost 2 bases, and 5 bases had no gene match. For the CDR3, the DNA is TGTGCCAGCAGCTTATCTAGCGGGAAGACCTCCTACGAGCAGTACTTC. It encodes CASSLSSGKTSYEQYF.

This clonotype appeared many times. The chain couples TRBV6-1 to TRBJ2-5; TRBD2 matches 9 bases. Per the germline V gene, CDR1 is MNHNS and CDR2 is SASEGT. V gave up 5 bases and J gave up 5 bases; unmatched junction bases: 9. This CDR3 is 15 amino acids long. For the CDR3, the DNA is TGTGCCAGCAGTAATAGCGGGAGTGTGGGGGAGACCCAGTACTTC. It translates to CASSNSGSVGETQYF.

This clonotype came up many times. CDR3 DNA: TGCAGCGTGCCACGGGACAAACTTAACTATGGCTACACCTTC. Protein sequence: CSVPRDKLNYGYTF. The rearrangement links TRBV29-1 to TRBJ1-2, with a possible D match to TRBD1 (6 bases). From germline, CDR1 is SQVTM and CDR2 ANQGSEA. Trimming removed 6 bases at V and 1 base at J, with 15 bases between. The CDR3 has 14 amino acids.

This clonotype was counted many times. J is TRBJ2-6 and V is TRBV7-9; either TRBD1 or TRBD2 may fit D (5 bases each). The V and J ends lost 5 bases and 4 bases respectively, with 12 bases between them. The CDR3 covers 15 residues. In germline, CDR1 is SEHNR, CDR2 FQNEAQ (reference sequence). CDR3 sequence: CASSPRDLGANVLTF. CDR3 in DNA: TGTGCCAGCAGCCCAAGGGACCTAGGGGCCAACGTCCTGACTTTC.

This chain links TRBV7-3 with TRBJ2-1; D may match TRBD1 or TRBD2 (5 bases each). Trimming removed 8 bases at V and 6 bases at J, with 14 bases between. The CDR3 has 13 amino acids. Germline values: CDR1 SGHTA, CDR2 FQGTGA. In DNA form, the CDR3 reads TGTGCCAGCTCGGGACCGAATGTCAATGAGCAGTTCTTC. It specifies CASSGPNVNEQFF. Full variable domain (rest looked up from reference TRBV7-3 and TRBJ2-1): GAGVSQTPSNKVTEKGKYVELRCDPISGHTALYWYRQSLGQGPEFLIYFQGTGAADDSGLPNDRFFAVRPEGSVSTLKIQRTERGDSAVYLCASSGPNVNEQFFGPGTRLTVL.

This clonotype was counted only a few times. The V and J genes are TRBV6-4 and TRBJ2-6, with D unclear. Germline CDR1 and CDR2: MRHNA and SNTAGT. V lost 6 bases to trimming and J lost 4 bases, with 31 bases between them. This CDR3 is 21 amino acids long. The chain's CDR3 is CASRPTYKPTSRMVGANVLTF. In DNA form, the CDR3 reads TGTGCCAGCAGACCAACGTACAAACCTACGTCCCGCATGGTAGGGGCCAACGTCCTGACTTTC.

This clonotype was seen at least ten times. V and J are TRBV12-3 or TRBV12-4 and TRBJ2-5, with 7 bases matching TRBD1. Trimming took 5 bases from V and 7 from J; bases not matched to a gene: 4. The CDR3 has 12 residues. The chain's CDR3 is CASSRQGLTQYF. As DNA, the CDR3 is TGTGCCAGCAGTCGACAGGGTCTGACCCAGTACTTC.

This clonotype has a handful of counts. The genes are TRBV20-1 and TRBJ2-7; the match to TRBD1 covers 10 bases. This CDR3 contains 12 residues. V was pared by 6 bases and J by 7 bases, with 6 bases of the junction left unmatched. In germline, CDR1 is DFQATT, CDR2 SNEGSKA (reference sequence). The CDR3 loop reads CSAETGGEEQYF. CDR3 sequence (DNA): TGCAGTGCAGAGACAGGGGGCGAGGAGCAGTACTTC.

The table lists this clonotype with many counts. The chain joins TRBV27 to TRBJ2-7; unclear D gene. V dropped 3 bases and J dropped 1 base, with 7 bases sitting between them. CDR3 length: 13 residues. Germline lookup yields CDR1 MNHEY and CDR2 SMNVEV (reference sequence). CDR3 region: CASSLSVSYEQYF. CDR3 nucleotide sequence: TGTGCCAGCAGTTTGTCCGTTTCCTACGAGCAGTACTTC.

This clonotype was recorded at least ten times. The V call is TRBV30, the J call TRBJ1-3; 7 bases map to TRBD1. Germline assignment: CDR1 GTSNPN and CDR2 SVGIG (reference sequence). The CDR3 is 14 residues long. The ends lost 8 bases at V and 1 base at J; junction bases unmatched: 8. The CDR3 sequence is CAVDREASGNTIYF. In DNA form, the CDR3 reads TGTGCCGTAGACAGGGAGGCGTCTGGAAACACCATATATTTT.

This clonotype was counted ten times or more. The chain is built from TRBV4-1 and TRBJ1-5, with D possibly TRBD1 on 6 matching bases. V was clipped by 2 bases and J by 4 bases, with 9 bases between them. The germline V gene has CDR1 MGHRA and CDR2 YSYEKL. The CDR3 has 14 residues. The CDR3 sequence: CASSQKGQNQPQHF. CDR3 nucleotide sequence: TGCGCCAGCAGCCAAAAAGGACAGAATCAGCCCCAGCATTTT.

This clonotype has at least ten counts. This chain links TRBV12-5 with TRBJ2-5, with a possible D match to TRBD1 (5 bases). CDR1 LGHNT and CDR2 FRNRAP come from the germline V gene. Between the trimmed V and J ends, which lost 1 base and 3 bases, there was a span of 18 bases. There are 17 residues in the CDR3. The CDR3 loop reads CASGLATDLQPKETQYF. The DNA of the CDR3 is TGTGCTAGTGGTTTGGCGACAGACCTGCAACCAAAAGAGACCCAGTACTTC. The whole variable domain, filled in from reference TRBV12-5 and TRBJ2-5, reads DARVTQTPRHKVTEMGQEVTMRCQPILGHNTVFWYRQTMMQGLELLAYFRNRAPLDDSGMPKDRFSAEMPDATLATLKIQPSEPRDSAVYFCASGLATDLQPKETQYFGPGTRLLVL.

This clonotype was counted many times. The rearrangement uses TRBV28 and TRBJ2-5; 7 bases are a match to TRBD2. V dropped 3 bases and J dropped 2; count of bases not matched to a gene: 12. Germline CDR1 is MDHEN and CDR2 is SYDVKM. The CDR3 spans 17 residues. CDR3 protein: CASSLATSRIGQETQYF. CDR3 coding DNA: TGTGCCAGCAGTTTGGCGACTAGCCGCATAGGACAAGAGACCCAGTACTTC.

This clonotype was observed many times. CDR3 protein: CASSPGPGGWGKNIQYF. The CDR3 DNA follows: TGTGCCAGCAGTCCCGGACCAGGGGGATGGGGGAAAAACATTCAGTACTTC. J is TRBJ2-4 and V is TRBV27; 7 nucleotides match TRBD1. The ends lost 5 bases at V and 4 bases at J; junction bases unmatched: 14. The CDR3 extends over 17 amino acids. Germline values: CDR1 MNHEY, CDR2 SMNVEV (reference sequence).

This clonotype has at least ten counts. The V gene is TRBV12-3 or TRBV12-4, the J gene TRBJ1-5; D might be TRBD1 (6 bases). The CDR3 covers 15 residues. Trimming removed 6 bases from V and 6 bases from J, with 18 bases in between. The CDR3 reads CASSPRQKGGQPQHF. For the CDR3, the DNA is TGTGCCAGCAGCCCTAGACAGAAGGGGGGTCAGCCCCAGCATTTT.

The chain uses TRBV27 and TRBJ1-1, with 11 nucleotides matching TRBD1. The length of the CDR3 is 15 residues. After removal of 3 bases from V and 7 bases from J, the junction contained 7 bases not matched to a gene. CDR1 and CDR2 (germline): MNHEY, SMNVEV (reference sequence). The CDR3 sequence is CASSLGTGGKNEAFF. The DNA for the CDR3 is TGTGCCAGCAGTTTGGGGACAGGGGGGAAGAATGAAGCTTTCTTT.

This clonotype was found many times. J is TRBJ1-2 and V is TRBV28; perhaps TRBD1 as D (6 bases). This CDR3 spans 15 amino acids. From germline, CDR1 is MDHEN and CDR2 SYDVKM. The V end lost 1 base, the J end lost 4 bases, and 13 bases lay between the germline ends. CDR3 protein: CASSLYADSSYGYTF. The CDR3 DNA sequence: TGTGCCAGCAGTTTATATGCGGACAGCTCCTATGGCTACACCTTC.

The chain is built from TRBV4-2 and TRBJ2-7; D is perhaps TRBD1 or TRBD2 (5 bases each). Per the germline V gene, CDR1 is LGHNA and CDR2 is YNFKEQ. Trimming shortened V by 4 bases and J by 6 bases, and 16 bases separated the two germline ends. The CDR3 length is 14 residues. Here the CDR3 reads CASSPRWGGGEQYF. DNA of the CDR3: TGTGCCAGCAGCCCCCGCTGGGGTGGGGGCGAGCAGTACTTC.

This clonotype was detected a few times. The V gene is TRBV3-1, the J gene TRBJ1-2; possibly TRBD1 for D (6 bases). V dropped 1 base and J dropped 12 bases, with 12 bases sitting between them. The CDR3 extends over 12 amino acids. Germline assignment: CDR1 LGHDT and CDR2 YNNKEL (reference sequence). CDR3 bases: TGTGCCAGCAGCCAAGTCCAGGGGTCTCACACCTTC. Protein product: CASSQVQGSHTF.

CDR3 region: CSARQKIKLSSYNSPLHF. For the CDR3, the DNA is TGCAGTGCTCGACAGAAAATAAAACTGAGCTCCTATAATTCACCCCTCCACTTT. V and J are TRBV20-1 and TRBJ1-6, with a weak D call TRBD1 (5 bases). The germline V gene encodes CDR1 DFQATT and CDR2 SNEGSKA (reference sequence). This CDR3 has 18 residues. The V end was cut by 5 bases, the J end by 0 bases, with 20 bases between.

The J gene is TRBJ2-2, the V gene TRBV18; D might be TRBD2 (5 bases). Trimming cost V 3 bases and J 6 bases, with 8 bases left between them. Per germline, CDR1 KGHSH and CDR2 LQKENI. This CDR3 is built from 13 residues. The CDR3 DNA follows: TGTGCCAGCTCACCTTCGGGGTCCGGGGAGCTGTTTTTT. Its translation: CASSPSGSGELFF.